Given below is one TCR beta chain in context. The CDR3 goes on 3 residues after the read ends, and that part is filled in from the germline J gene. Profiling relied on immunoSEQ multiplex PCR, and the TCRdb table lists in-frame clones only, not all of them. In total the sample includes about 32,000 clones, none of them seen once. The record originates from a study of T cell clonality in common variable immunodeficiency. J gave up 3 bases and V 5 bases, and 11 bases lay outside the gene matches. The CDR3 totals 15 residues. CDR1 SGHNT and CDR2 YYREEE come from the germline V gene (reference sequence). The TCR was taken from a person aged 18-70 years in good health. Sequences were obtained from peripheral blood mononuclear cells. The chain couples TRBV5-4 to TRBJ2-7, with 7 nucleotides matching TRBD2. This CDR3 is CASSGVGGSIYEQYF. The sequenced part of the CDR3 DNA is TGTGCCAGCAGTGGAGTCGGCGGGAGTATCTACGAG.